Below are 14 T cell receptor beta chains sequenced from a single sample in a study of cytomegalovirus exposure and HLA in healthy donors. The PCR made use of 60 Vbeta and 13 Jbeta primers. The protocol was immunoSEQ multiplex PCR, while the TCRdb copy is restricted to in-frame clones and leaves out a portion. The sample records more than 200,000 clones, 60% to 80% being singletons. The sample was PBMCs. The receptors stem from a man aged 18 to 29 in good health and CMV-seronegative.

This chain uses TRBV19 with TRBJ2-7, with D perhaps matching TRBD2 (5 bases). V gave up 5 bases and J gave up 6 bases, with 20 bases separating them. Per germline, CDR1 LNHDA and CDR2 SQIVND (reference sequence). The CDR3 spans 15 residues. Written as DNA, the CDR3 is TGTGCCAGTAGTTCTTTCCCGGGATCCGGGCGCGAGCAGTACTTC. It translates to CASSSFPGSGREQYF.

The rearrangement joins TRBV19 to TRBJ2-1, with 7 bases lining up with TRBD1. Germline CDR1 and CDR2: LNHDA and SQIVND (reference sequence). J gave up 7 bases and V 5 bases, and 11 bases lay outside the gene matches. The CDR3 has 15 amino acids. This CDR3 reads CASSPRDRQLNEQFF. The CDR3, as DNA: TGTGCCAGTAGTCCCCGGGACAGACAGTTAAATGAGCAGTTCTTC.

V usage is TRBV27 and J usage is TRBJ1-5; 8 bases are shared with TRBD1. The CDR3 spans 14 residues. Losses at the gene ends were 3 bases for V and 4 bases for J; bases not matched to a gene: 2. Germline values: CDR1 MNHEY, CDR2 SMNVEV (reference sequence). The CDR3 DNA follows: TGTGCCAGCAGTTTGGGACAGGATAATCAGCCCCAGCATTTT. Amino acids: CASSLGQDNQPQHF.

The chain is built from TRBV11-2 and TRBJ1-1; no definite D call. The CDR3 has 15 residues. Germline-derived CDR1 and CDR2 are SGHAT and FQNNGV. The germline V and J ends were trimmed by 3 bases and 11 bases, with 22 bases remaining between them. The CDR3 loop reads CASSLLQQTRSVAFF. The CDR3 DNA is TGTGCCAGCAGCTTGTTACAGCAAACTCGATCGGTGGCTTTCTTT.

V gene TRBV19 combines with J gene TRBJ1-5, with 10 bases that match TRBD1. CDR3 size: 14 residues. The V and J ends lost 4 bases and 6 bases, in that order; junction bases with no gene match: 3. The germline V gene encodes CDR1 LNHDA and CDR2 SQIVND (reference sequence). Here the CDR3 DNA reads TGTGCCAGTAGTACACGGACAGGGGGTCAGCCCCAGCATTTT. Protein product: CASSTRTGGQPQHF.

V gene TRBV5-1 combines with J gene TRBJ2-5, with TRBD1 matching 8 bases. Losses at the gene ends were 3 bases for V and 5 bases for J; bases not matched to a gene: 6. Per the germline V gene, CDR1 is SGHRS and CDR2 is YFSETQ. The CDR3 loop spans 14 amino acids. Here the CDR3 reads CASSSGGVWETQYF. The DNA for the CDR3 is TGCGCCAGCAGCTCAGGGGGCGTATGGGAGACCCAGTACTTC.

This clone was counted only a few times. This chain uses TRBV10-3 with TRBJ1-1; TRBD1 is a possible D gene (6 bases). In germline, CDR1 is ENHRY, CDR2 SYGVKD. The V end lost 2 bases, the J end lost 5 bases, and 15 bases lay between the germline ends. CDR3 length equals 15 residues. CDR3 amino acids: CAISEGGAMRTEAFF. For the CDR3, the DNA is TGTGCCATCAGTGAGGGGGGCGCGATGAGGACTGAAGCTTTCTTT.

The genes are TRBV11-3 and TRBJ2-1; possible D gene TRBD2, 6 bases. The germline V gene encodes CDR1 SGHNT and CDR2 YENEEA. The CDR3 extends over 14 amino acids. V was clipped by 1 base and J by 9 bases, with 13 bases between them. In nucleotides, the CDR3 is TGTGCCAGCAGCTTAGCCTCTCTCGGGAGTGAGCAGTTCTTC. This gives the protein CASSLASLGSEQFF. Full variable domain (remainder filled in from reference TRBV11-3 and TRBJ2-1): EAGVVQSPRYKIIEKKQPVAFWCNPISGHNTLYWYLQNLGQGPELLIRYENEEAVDDSQLPKDRFSAERLKGVDSTLKIQPAELGDSAVYLCASSLASLGSEQFFGPGTRLTVL.

This CDR3 is CASRYTGEANTEAFF. The CDR3, as DNA: TGTGCCAGCAGGTATACAGGGGAGGCGAACACTGAAGCTTTCTTT. The J gene is TRBJ1-1, the V gene TRBV27; 7 nucleotides agree with TRBD1. Germline loops: CDR1 MNHEY, CDR2 SMNVEV (reference sequence). The J segment lost 1 base and the V segment lost 6 bases, leaving 8 bases of the junction unmatched. The CDR3 runs to 15 residues.

The chain links TRBV11-3 to TRBJ2-1; D possibly corresponds to TRBD2 (6 bases). The length of the CDR3 is 17 residues. Germline CDR1 and CDR2: SGHNT and YENEEA. V lost 2 bases and J lost 0, with 14 bases in between. CDR3 nucleotide sequence: TGTGCCAGCAGCTTACCTCCGCGGGGCGCCTCCTACAATGAGCAGTTCTTC. Translating it yields CASSLPPRGASYNEQFF.

The J gene is TRBJ2-1, the V gene TRBV9, with 7 bases lining up with TRBD2. With 0 bases clipped from V and 8 bases from J, the junction kept 8 bases outside the gene matches. Germline-derived CDR1 and CDR2 are SGDLS and YYNGEE. The CDR3 runs to 15 residues. This CDR3 reads CASSVAGGSAYEQFF. Written as DNA, the CDR3 is TGTGCCAGCAGCGTAGCGGGCGGGAGCGCCTATGAGCAGTTCTTC.

The chain couples TRBV2 to TRBJ1-5; 9 positions agree with TRBD1. The CDR3 has 13 amino acids. The junction had 3 bases not matched to a gene; V was cut back by 6 bases and J by 6 bases. Germline CDR1 and CDR2: SNHLY and FYNNEI. The CDR3 is CASRGQGGQPQHF. The CDR3 DNA is TGTGCCAGCAGGGGACAGGGCGGTCAGCCCCAGCATTTT.

The V and J genes are TRBV30 and TRBJ1-2; possibly TRBD1 for D (5 bases). Germline CDR1 and CDR2: GTSNPN and SVGIG (reference sequence). The CDR3 spans 14 residues. V lost 1 base and J 4 bases, leaving 13 bases between the germline ends. CDR3 residues: CAWSEVGGVYGYTF. In DNA, the CDR3 is TGTGCCTGGAGTGAGGTCGGGGGAGTCTATGGCTACACCTTC.

This clone was seen more than once but under ten times. The chain combines TRBV7-9 with TRBJ1-2, with D perhaps matching TRBD1 (6 bases). V shed 5 bases and J shed 7 bases, with 11 bases lying between them. Germline CDR1 reads SEHNR; CDR2 reads FQNEAQ (reference sequence). The CDR3 length is 12 residues. As DNA, the CDR3 is TGTGCCAGCAGCCCACAGGGCCGTGGCTACACCTTC. This encodes CASSPQGRGYTF.